Below are 4 T cell receptor beta chains sequenced from a single sample in a study of T cells in Graves' hyperthyroidism and ophthalmopathy. Amplified regions were TCR beta CDR3 sequences from RNA transcripts. The HTBI primer set drove a first-round RT-PCR of the TCR CDR3. TCRdb recomputed calls from the multiplex PCR reads with MiXCR, one row per CDR3 protein. The table records more than 300,000 distinct CDR3 sequences, about 14% of them present only once. Sequenced sample: blood. The receptors here all came from a woman between 25 and 40 years old with Graves' ophthalmopathy.

This clonotype was recorded a few times. The gene calls are TRBV27 and TRBJ1-1; tentative D call: TRBD1 (5 bases). V lost 5 bases to trimming and J lost 7 bases, with 17 bases between them. This CDR3 has 14 amino acids. Per the germline V gene, CDR1 is MNHEY and CDR2 is SMNVEV (reference sequence). Here the CDR3 reads CASSTRKPGLEAFF. DNA for the CDR3: TGTGCCAGCAGTACTAGGAAACCGGGACTTGAAGCTTTCTTT.

This clonotype has ten or more counts. The rearrangement joins TRBV11-1 to TRBJ2-2; 9 nucleotides align to TRBD1. V shed 5 bases and J 5 bases; nucleotides not matched to a gene: 6. Germline CDR1 is SGHAT and CDR2 is FQDESV (reference sequence). The length of the CDR3 is 15 residues. In DNA form, the CDR3 reads TGTGCCAGCAGCATGGGACAGGGAGTAACCGGGGAGCTGTTTTTT. Its protein is CASSMGQGVTGELFF.

Many counts were recorded for this clonotype. This chain connects TRBV3-1 to TRBJ2-7; 7 bases match TRBD2. CDR1 is LGHDT and CDR2 is YNNKEL in the germline V gene (reference sequence). V shed 4 bases and J 6 bases; nucleotides not matched to a gene: 9. The CDR3 sequence is 14 residues long. CDR3 sequence reads: CASSPTGGLGEQYF. In DNA, the CDR3 is TGTGCCAGCAGCCCGACGGGGGGACTGGGCGAGCAGTACTTC.

This chain uses TRBV24-1 with TRBJ2-2; D perhaps matches TRBD2 (6 bases). Germline V lookup: CDR1 KGHDR, CDR2 SFDVKD. V shed 4 bases and J shed 1 base, with 12 bases lying between them. The CDR3 has 16 amino acids. Here the CDR3 reads CATSDYISGNTGELFF. Written as DNA, the CDR3 is TGTGCCACCAGTGACTACATTAGCGGGAACACCGGGGAGCTGTTTTTT.